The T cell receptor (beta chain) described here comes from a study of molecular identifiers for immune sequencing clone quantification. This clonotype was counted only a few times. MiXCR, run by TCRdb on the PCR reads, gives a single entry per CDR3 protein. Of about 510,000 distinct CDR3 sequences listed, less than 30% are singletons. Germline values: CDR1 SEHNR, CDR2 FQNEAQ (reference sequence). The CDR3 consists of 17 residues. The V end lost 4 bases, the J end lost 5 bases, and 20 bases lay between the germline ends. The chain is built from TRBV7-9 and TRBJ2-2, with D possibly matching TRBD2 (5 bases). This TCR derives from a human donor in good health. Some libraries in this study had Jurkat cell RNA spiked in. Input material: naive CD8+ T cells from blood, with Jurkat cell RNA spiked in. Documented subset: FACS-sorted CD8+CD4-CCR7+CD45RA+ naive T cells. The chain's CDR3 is CASSSRQMGAGTGELFF. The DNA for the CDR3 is TGTGCCAGCAGCTCCCGTCAGATGGGCGCGGGTACCGGGGAGCTGTTTTTT.